These 19 T cell receptor beta chains came from one sample sequenced in a study of vaccination and CD4 T cells after COVID-19. Their recognized antigens are unknown. Sequencing of cultured CD4+ T cell DNA used the Oncomine TCR Beta short-read assay. TCRdb fed the PCR reads into MiXCR, producing one record per CDR3 protein. The data show approximately 7,300 distinct CDR3 sequences, approximately 40% seen once. Noted treatment: roughly 10-day PBMC culture with coronavirus spike peptide pools or control peptides (ViraFEST assay). These CD4+ T cells came from an unexposed donor, sampled before the COVID-19 pandemic (2011-2018). What was sequenced was CD4+ T cells from blood, cultured in vitro. The receptor source for this set is a human donor in good health.

The rearrangement uses TRBV4-2 and TRBJ1-5; D call uncertain. V shed 0 bases and J shed 1 base, with 7 bases lying between them. The CDR3 runs 15 residues. Per the germline V gene, CDR1 is LGHNA and CDR2 is YNFKEQ. The chain's CDR3 is CASSQDPRSNQPQHF. Here the CDR3 DNA reads TGTGCCAGCAGCCAAGATCCACGGAGCAATCAGCCCCAGCATTTT.

The V call is TRBV3-1, the J call TRBJ1-2, with a weak D call TRBD1 (5 bases). Germline CDR1 LGHDT, CDR2 YNNKEL (reference sequence). V lost 1 base to trimming and J lost 8 bases, with 8 bases between them. The CDR3 totals 12 residues. DNA for the CDR3: TGTGCCAGCAGCCAAGCAGGGCAGGGCTACACCTTC. This encodes CASSQAGQGYTF. The variable domain in full, with the rest retrieved from reference TRBV3-1 and TRBJ1-2, is DTAVSQTPKYLVTQMGNDKSIKCEQNLGHDTMYWYKQDSKKFLKIMFSYNNKELIINETVPNRFSPKSPDKAHLNLHINSLELGDSAVYFCASSQAGQGYTFGSGTRLTVV.

This clonotype is labeled as medium-sized. The CDR3 DNA reads TGCAGTGCTAACCGGGACAGGGCGTTAGGCTATGGCTACACCTTC. It encodes CSANRDRALGYGYTF. V gene TRBV20-1 combines with J gene TRBJ1-2, with 9 bases that match TRBD1. In germline, CDR1 is DFQATT, CDR2 SNEGSKA (reference sequence). V was clipped by 4 bases and J by 4 bases; unmatched bases: 10. The CDR3 totals 15 residues.

This chain joins TRBV6-1 and TRBJ1-2; D gene ambiguous. CDR3 length equals 15 residues. Germline V gives CDR1 MNHNS, CDR2 SASEGT. Trimming took 6 bases from V and 1 from J, leaving 15 bases between them. CDR3 coding DNA: TGTGCCAGCAGATTAAAAGACGGAGATAACTATGGCTACACCTTC. Amino acids: CASRLKDGDNYGYTF.

Only a few counts were recorded for this clonotype. The chain carries TRBV11-2 and TRBJ2-7; D may be TRBD1 or TRBD2 (5 bases each). Trimming removed 3 bases at V and 5 bases at J, with 11 bases between. This CDR3 region has 13 residues. The V gene's germline CDR1 is SGHAT and CDR2 FQNNGV. CDR3 sequence: CASSFPGSDEQYF. DNA of the CDR3: TGTGCCAGCAGCTTCCCAGGGAGCGACGAGCAGTACTTC.

The rearrangement links TRBV7-6 to TRBJ2-7, with D perhaps assigned TRBD1 or TRBD2 (5 bases each). V lost 1 base and J 2 bases, leaving 9 bases between the germline ends. The CDR3 runs 14 residues. Germline CDR1 SGHVS, CDR2 FNYEAQ. The DNA for the CDR3 is TGTGCCAGCAGCTTAGACGAGGGGCCCTACGAGCAGTACTTC. It codes for CASSLDEGPYEQYF.

This clonotype was detected only a few times. The chain is built from TRBV12-3 or TRBV12-4 and TRBJ1-2; D is ambiguous. Trimming took off 5 bases at V and 4 bases at J, with 11 bases between the two ends. This CDR3 contains 13 residues. CDR3 protein: CASSPERTYGYTF. CDR3 nucleotides: TGTGCCAGCAGTCCCGAACGAACCTATGGCTACACCTTC.

This clonotype has just a few counts. The J gene is TRBJ1-5, the V gene TRBV20-1; no clear D gene. V was cut by 6 bases and J by 9 bases, with 15 bases left in between. CDR1 is DFQATT, CDR2 SNEGSKA, per germline (reference sequence). The CDR3 spans 12 residues. The CDR3 DNA follows: TGCAGTGCCCTGGGAACGTTAGGGCCCCAGCATTTT. Its protein product is CSALGTLGPQHF.

This clonotype was detected a few times. The rearrangement uses TRBV2 and TRBJ1-6; 8 nucleotides align to TRBD1. The V and J ends lost 7 bases and 9 bases, in that order; junction bases with no gene match: 11. Germline CDR1 and CDR2: SNHLY and FYNNEI. There are 15 residues in the CDR3. CDR3 sequence: CASTREGTGGSPLHF. The CDR3 coding sequence is TGTGCCAGCACCCGAGAGGGGACAGGAGGTTCACCCCTCCACTTT.

The chain recombines TRBV6-5 with TRBJ1-5; D is unresolved. The CDR3 is 16 residues long. The germline V gene has CDR1 MNHEY and CDR2 SVGAGI. Trimming took off 0 bases at V and 7 bases at J, with 16 bases between the two ends. CDR3 sequence reads: CASSYSLQPGGQPQHF. The CDR3 region has the DNA TGTGCCAGCAGTTACTCGTTACAGCCCGGCGGCCAGCCCCAGCATTTT.

The chain is built from TRBV7-8 and TRBJ2-4; 9 bases agree with TRBD1. This CDR3 spans 15 amino acids. V lost 5 bases to trimming and J lost 6 bases; unmatched junction nucleotides: 8. Germline loops: CDR1 SGHVS, CDR2 FQNEAQ. The CDR3 nucleotides are TGTGCCAGCAGCCCTTGGGACAGGGAGGGAAACATTCAGTACTTC. It specifies CASSPWDREGNIQYF.

This chain connects TRBV7-3 to TRBJ1-3; D gene unclear. With 2 bases removed from V and 4 bases from J, the gap between germline ends came to 6 bases. Germline V gene data show CDR1 as SGHTA and CDR2 as FQGTGA. The CDR3 consists of 13 residues. This CDR3 is CASSLDMGNTIYF. The CDR3 coding sequence is TGTGCCAGCAGCTTAGACATGGGAAACACCATATATTTT.

CDR3 protein: CASSYTSGVRNEQYF. The CDR3 nucleotides are TGTGCCAGCAGCTATACTAGCGGGGTTAGAAACGAGCAGTACTTC. V gene TRBV6-1 combines with J gene TRBJ2-7; 10 bases are shared with TRBD2. Germline trimming cut 6 bases from V and 5 bases from J; bases unmatched to any gene: 10. Germline values: CDR1 MNHNS, CDR2 SASEGT. The CDR3 covers 15 residues.

The chain uses TRBV7-9 and TRBJ1-4; TRBD1 is a possible D gene (6 bases). This CDR3 is 14 amino acids long. Trimming cost V 3 bases and J 5 bases, with 10 bases left between them. Germline CDR1 reads SEHNR; CDR2 reads FQNEAQ (reference sequence). The CDR3 loop is CASSFTQGNEKLFF. For the CDR3, the DNA is TGTGCCAGCAGCTTTACACAGGGAAATGAAAAACTGTTTTTT.

The chain has TRBV6-1 and TRBJ1-1; D not resolved. V lost 5 bases to trimming and J lost 1 base, with 14 bases between them. From germline, CDR1 is MNHNS and CDR2 SASEGT. The CDR3 spans 15 residues. The CDR3 protein is CASSPSGPTNTEAFF. The CDR3 bases are TGTGCCAGCAGTCCGTCCGGACCAACGAACACTGAAGCTTTCTTT.

This clonotype was detected a few times. This chain joins TRBV6-4 and TRBJ2-1; D is ambiguous. The CDR3 loop spans 13 amino acids. Per the germline V gene, CDR1 is MRHNA and CDR2 is SNTAGT. Between the trimmed V and J ends, which lost 2 bases and 0 bases, there was a span of 2 bases. Here the CDR3 reads CASSDSSYNEQFF. In DNA form, the CDR3 reads TGTGCCAGCAGTGACAGCTCCTACAATGAGCAGTTCTTC.

This chain links TRBV12-3 or TRBV12-4 with TRBJ1-1, with D possibly TRBD1 on 5 matching bases. The CDR3 sequence is 11 residues long. The ends were cut back, 2 bases at V and 8 bases at J, with 6 bases in the middle. The CDR3 loop is CASSLQGEAFF. The CDR3 DNA reads TGTGCCAGCAGTTTACAGGGAGAAGCTTTCTTT.

The chain is built from TRBV9 and TRBJ1-5, with D tentatively TRBD1 (5 bases). Trimming cost V 0 bases and J 7 bases, with 14 bases left between them. CDR3 size: 15 residues. The germline CDR1 and CDR2 sequences are SGDLS and YYNGEE. CDR3 sequence reads: CASSVDGRTQQPQHF. The CDR3 DNA is TGTGCCAGCAGCGTAGATGGACGGACACAACAGCCCCAGCATTTT. The variable domain in full, with the rest retrieved from reference TRBV9 and TRBJ1-5, is DSGVTQTPKHLITATGQRVTLRCSPRSGDLSVYWYQQSLDQGLQFLIQYYNGEERAKGNILERFSAQQFPDLHSELNLSSLELGDSALYFCASSVDGRTQQPQHFGDGTRLSIL.

This clonotype was observed a few times. The rearrangement joins TRBV7-2 to TRBJ1-1, with TRBD1 as a possible D gene (5 bases). The germline gives CDR1 SGHTA, CDR2 FQGNSA. The CDR3 loop spans 14 amino acids. Trimming left V 2 bases short and J 7 bases short, with 14 bases between. The CDR3 region is CASSLNQGLNEAFF. CDR3 in DNA: TGTGCCAGCAGCTTAAATCAGGGTCTCAATGAAGCTTTCTTT.